A selection of T cell receptor beta chains follows, all from one sample in a study of T-cell memory formation after mild COVID-19. A single record per CDR3 protein comes from TCRdb applying MiXCR to the 5' RACE reads. The top ten clones hold 42% of a sample with some 86,000 distinct CDR3 sequences, nearly 25% of them seen once. The specimen was PBMCs or a T cell subset sorted from them (not recorded which). These TCRs come from a man aged 18 to 29 who had mild COVID-19 (a few samples of this study predate the infection). Cell type and time point are not known. Each CDR3 is given with its conserved first and last residue. Clone size appears in some rows only: once, few, many, or a class for an expanded clone.

J gene: TRBJ1-6
V gene: TRBV6-5
clone size: few
CDR3 protein: CASSYGLSYSPLHF

J gene: TRBJ1-1
V gene: TRBV7-6
clone size: NA
CDR3 protein: CASSRGHNGATEAFF

J gene: TRBJ2-5
V gene: TRBV7-2
clone size: few
CDR3 protein: CASGDAREEYF

J gene: TRBJ2-5
V gene: TRBV4-1
clone size: NA
CDR3 protein: CASSQEDSGGPLVTQYF

J gene: TRBJ2-5
V gene: TRBV7-9
clone size: few
CDR3 protein: CASSEGLPTQYF

J gene: TRBJ1-5
V gene: TRBV20-1
clone size: few
CDR3 protein: CSASRHINQPQHF

J gene: TRBJ1-3
V gene: TRBV7-9
clone size: NA
CDR3 protein: CASNGQGRLTSGNTIYF

J gene: TRBJ2-7
V gene: TRBV4-1
clone size: NA
CDR3 protein: CASSQGGLVEEQYF

J gene: TRBJ1-2
V gene: TRBV20-1
clone size: NA
CDR3 protein: CSARDAEERDGYTF

J gene: TRBJ2-1
V gene: TRBV6-2/TRBV6-3
clone size: few
CDR3 protein: CASSRTSGGSYNEQFF

J gene: TRBJ2-7
V gene: TRBV7-9
clone size: few
CDR3 protein: CASSLGGREQYF

J gene: TRBJ2-1
V gene: TRBV5-1
clone size: NA
CDR3 protein: CASSTGGGYGHNEQFF

J gene: TRBJ2-1
V gene: TRBV7-9
clone size: NA
CDR3 protein: CAGIRGDFNEQFF

J gene: TRBJ1-1
V gene: TRBV9
clone size: NA
CDR3 protein: CASSEKDGLMNTEAFF

J gene: TRBJ2-5
V gene: TRBV9
clone size: few
CDR3 protein: CASSVDRGAQYF

J gene: TRBJ2-1
V gene: TRBV5-1
clone size: few
CDR3 protein: CASSITSGGPSLEQFF

J gene: TRBJ2-2
V gene: TRBV6-5
clone size: few
CDR3 protein: CASSYSSPGELFF

J gene: TRBJ2-1
V gene: TRBV27
clone size: NA
CDR3 protein: CASSLGAASYNEQFF

J gene: TRBJ2-3
V gene: TRBV29-1
clone size: few
CDR3 protein: CSVGTATSTDTQYF

J gene: TRBJ1-6
V gene: TRBV7-2
clone size: NA
CDR3 protein: CASSSPPIRGSPLHF